This TCR beta chain was recorded in a study of blood T cell repertoires in COVID-19. Germline V CDR1 and CDR2: LGHDT, YNNKEL (reference sequence). This CDR3 is 22 amino acids long. The J segment lost 4 bases and the V segment lost 5 bases, leaving 22 bases of the junction unmatched. This clone was seen a single time. The protocol was immunoSEQ multiplex PCR, while the TCRdb copy is restricted to in-frame clones and leaves out a portion. Of approximately 170,000 clones listed, around 86% were seen once; the top ten hold over 2%. The specimen sequenced was peripheral blood. The TCR comes from a woman older than 75 with COVID-19, enrolled during active disease. The chain uses TRBV3-1 (or the pseudogene TRBV3-2) and TRBJ2-1; 14 nucleotides agree with TRBD2. CDR3 in amino acids: CASSSGGNQGLAGAFFYNEQFF. CDR3 sequence (DNA): TGTGCCAGCAGCTCAGGCGGGAACCAGGGACTAGCGGGAGCCTTTTTTTACAATGAGCAGTTCTTC.